This TCR beta chain comes out of a study of Graves' ophthalmopathy and Graves' hyperthyroidism. In its sample, this clonotype was seen a few times. Antigen specificity is unknown. A much larger clone lies a single base off, so this may be a read error. Overall study findings and caveats: Sensitivity of roughly 64% and specificity of roughly 78% were achieved by the model that predicted ophthalmopathy progression.

For repertoire sequencing, the TCR beta CDR3 regions were amplified from RNA transcripts. Second-round multiplex PCR followed a first-round RT-PCR using HTBI primers. In TCRdb, the multiplex PCR reads were re-called with MiXCR into one record per CDR3 protein. The table records 45,000 to 60,000 distinct CDR3 sequences, roughly 47% of them present only once. Losses at the gene ends were 7 bases for V and 2 bases for J; bases not matched to a gene: 14. This CDR3 region has 16 residues. CDR1 MNHNY and CDR2 SVGAGI come from the germline V gene (reference sequence). The chain is built from TRBV6-6 and TRBJ2-7, with TRBD2 matching 7 bases. This receptor was obtained from an adult woman with Graves' ophthalmopathy. Specimen: peripheral blood. The CDR3 protein is CASNIKRGPTPYEQYF. The CDR3 nucleotides are TGTGCCAGCAATATCAAGCGGGGACCGACTCCCTACGAGCAGTACTTC.